These 10 T cell receptor beta chains were sequenced from one sample in a study of shared clonotypes between healthy human individuals. The protocol was immunoSEQ multiplex PCR, while the TCRdb copy is restricted to in-frame clones and leaves out a portion. This sample has approximately 500,000 clones; about 72% occur once, and the top ten carry around 13%. The specimen sequenced was PBMCs. These receptors originate from a woman aged 40-49 years in good health. Some clones in this sample may be carry-over from other donors' samples.

This sequence joins TRBV19 and TRBJ2-7; the match to TRBD2 covers 7 bases. The trim removed 6 bases at V and 3 bases at J, leaving 8 bases unmatched. This CDR3 is 14 amino acids long. Germline lookup yields CDR1 LNHDA and CDR2 SQIVND (reference sequence). The CDR3 here is CASRLLATRYEQYF. For the CDR3, the DNA is TGTGCCAGTAGGCTACTAGCGACCCGCTACGAGCAGTACTTC.

V gene TRBV18 combines with J gene TRBJ1-5; D not certain. Germline CDR1 and CDR2: KGHSH and LQKENI. The germline V and J ends were trimmed by 2 bases and 7 bases, with 9 bases remaining between them. The CDR3 length is 13 residues. The CDR3 region is CASSPGWGQPQHF. CDR3 DNA: TGTGCCAGCTCACCAGGGTGGGGACAGCCCCAGCATTTT.

This sequence joins TRBV11-2 and TRBJ1-5; D ambiguous. Per the germline V gene, CDR1 is SGHAT and CDR2 is FQNNGV. V was trimmed by 6 bases and J by 2 bases, leaving 8 bases between them. The CDR3 runs 13 residues. CDR3 residues: CASSPSGNQPQHF. CDR3 DNA sequence: TGTGCCAGCAGTCCAAGTGGCAATCAGCCCCAGCATTTT.

The V call is TRBV7-2, the J call TRBJ2-2; TRBD2 agrees at 10 bases. Germline values: CDR1 SGHTA, CDR2 FQGNSA. There are 17 residues in the CDR3. Trimming at V came to 1 base and at J to 1 base, leaving 3 bases not matched to a gene. The CDR3 here is CASSLDPSGRNTGELFF. CDR3 nucleotides: TGTGCCAGCAGCTTAGACCCTAGCGGGAGGAACACCGGGGAGCTGTTTTTT.

The chain has TRBV7-6 and TRBJ1-2, with 7 bases that match TRBD1. From germline, CDR1 is SGHVS and CDR2 FNYEAQ. V lost 5 bases and J lost 6; bases outside the gene matches: 6. This CDR3 spans 13 amino acids. The CDR3 is CASSHYRGDGYTF. CDR3 in DNA: TGTGCCAGCAGCCACTACAGGGGTGATGGCTACACCTTC.

The chain employs TRBV29-1 and TRBJ2-1, with D possibly TRBD2 on 5 matching bases. V shed 3 bases and J shed 0 bases, with 9 bases lying between them. Germline V gene sequence: CDR1 SQVTM, CDR2 ANQGSEA. The length of the CDR3 is 14 residues. The CDR3 reads CSVDKRSSYNEQFF. CDR3 sequence (DNA): TGCAGCGTTGATAAGCGGAGCTCCTACAATGAGCAGTTCTTC.

This clone was detected once. The chain has TRBV19 and TRBJ2-2; no reliable D call. The germline CDR1 and CDR2 sequences are LNHDA and SQIVND (reference sequence). Trimming took 2 bases from V and 10 from J, leaving 11 bases between them. CDR3 length equals 13 residues. For the CDR3, the DNA is TGTGCCAGTAGTATAAGCCCGGCCGTGGAGCTGTTTTTT. Translated, it gives CASSISPAVELFF.

The gene calls are TRBV2 and TRBJ1-5; D remains unclear. V dropped 8 bases and J dropped 8 bases, with 13 bases sitting between them. Germline CDR1 and CDR2: SNHLY and FYNNEI. This CDR3 comprises 12 residues. CDR3 in amino acids: CASSAGKEPQHF. CDR3 bases: TGTGCCAGCTCGGCGGGGAAGGAGCCCCAGCATTTT.

The chain employs TRBV5-1 and TRBJ2-3; D unresolved. The CDR3 covers 16 residues. CDR1 and CDR2 (germline): SGHRS, YFSETQ. V gave up 0 bases and J gave up 0 bases, with 11 bases separating them. The CDR3: CASSLGSQPSTDTQYF. DNA of the CDR3: TGCGCCAGCAGCTTGGGCAGCCAGCCAAGCACAGATACGCAGTATTTT.

The chain uses TRBV29-1 and TRBJ1-1, with D unclear. The CDR3 has 13 amino acids. The V gene lost 4 bases and the J gene lost 1 base, with 10 bases spanning the gap. Germline V CDR1 and CDR2: SQVTM, ANQGSEA. In nucleotides, the CDR3 is TGCAGCGTTGCATCACACGGGAACACTGAAGCTTTCTTT. This gives the protein CSVASHGNTEAFF.